These T cell receptor beta chains were read from a single sample in a study of PD-L1 blockade in urothelial cancer. The repertoire was sequenced with immunoSEQ multiplex PCR; TCRdb's copy has only in-frame clones and lacks some. This table holds around 66,000 clones, approximately 91% found once. The sample in question was PBMCs, obtained around atezolizumab (anti-PD-L1) treatment. Every receptor here comes from a man between 60 and 70 years old with urothelial cancer. Each CDR3 is given with its conserved first and last residue. A D gene is named only where the DNA matches it firmly. Where a row states a size, it is once, few, many or the class of an expanded clone; other rows omit it.

d_gene,v_gene,j_gene,abundance,CDR3aa,CDR3nt
-,TRBV10-3,TRBJ2-3,-,CAISDGARADTQYF,TGTGCCATCAGTGACGGAGCCCGCGCAGATACGCAGTATTTT
-,TRBV7-9,TRBJ1-1,-,CASSQVVVAFF,TGTGCCAGCAGCCAGGTTGTTGTAGCTTTCTTT
TRBD1,TRBV7-9,TRBJ1-2,-,CASSLGGTDYYGYTF,TGTGCCAGCAGCTTAGGGGGGACAGACTATTATGGCTACACCTTC
-,TRBV11-2,TRBJ1-2,-,CASSLGEGVLYGYTF,TGTGCCAGCAGCTTAGGGGAGGGGGTCTTGTATGGCTACACCTTC
-,TRBV19,TRBJ2-7,-,CASSISGFGTYEQYF,TGTGCCAGTAGTATTTCGGGGTTTGGAACCTACGAGCAGTACTTC
-,TRBV19,TRBJ1-1,once,CASSIRASSVDTEAFF,TGTGCCAGTAGTATCAGAGCGTCATCGGTGGACACTGAAGCTTTCTTT
-,TRBV11-2,TRBJ2-1,-,CASSLGPGAYNEQFF,TGTGCCAGCAGCTTGGGACCAGGGGCTTACAATGAGCAGTTCTTC
-,TRBV7-9,TRBJ2-3,-,CASSFEILMGAGDTQYF,TGTGCCAGCAGCTTCGAAATTTTGATGGGGGCCGGAGATACGCAGTATTTT
TRBD1,TRBV2,TRBJ1-2,-,CASSPGTGGAFYGYTF,TGTGCCAGCAGCCCCGGGACAGGGGGCGCTTTCTATGGCTACACCTTC
-,TRBV18,TRBJ2-2,-,CASSSRENTGELFF,TGTGCCAGCTCATCCCGGGAGAACACCGGGGAGCTGTTTTTT
-,TRBV28,TRBJ2-5,once,CASTDGGKETQYF,TGTGCCAGCACGGATGGAGGGAAAGAGACCCAGTACTTC
TRBD1,TRBV2,TRBJ1-1,-,CASSVNTGGTEAFF,TGTGCCAGCAGTGTTAACACAGGGGGGACTGAAGCTTTCTTT
-,TRBV27,TRBJ1-2,-,CASSATPGSPFYGYTF,TGTGCCAGCAGTGCTACTCCAGGGTCCCCTTTCTATGGCTACACCTTC
-,TRBV7-6,TRBJ2-1,few,CASSLVGAGNEQFF,TGTGCCAGCAGCTTAGTAGGGGCAGGGAATGAGCAGTTCTTC
-,TRBV6-1,TRBJ2-6,-,CASSAGSGANVLTF,TGTGCCAGCAGTGCGGGTTCTGGGGCCAACGTCCTGACTTTC
-,TRBV7-8,TRBJ2-7,-,CASSRSVGRGYEQYF,TGTGCCAGCAGCCGGTCCGTGGGCAGGGGCTACGAGCAGTACTTC
-,TRBV30,TRBJ1-5,-,CAWSVTGLGQPQHF,TGTGCCTGGAGTGTAACAGGTCTCGGTCAGCCCCAGCATTTT
TRBD1,TRBV4-3,TRBJ1-5,-,CASSTGTGLNQPQHF,TGCGCCAGCAGTACCGGGACAGGGCTAAATCAGCCCCAGCATTTT
TRBD2,TRBV7-8,TRBJ2-7,-,CASSLVRASGGQEEQYF,TGTGCCAGCAGCTTAGTGAGGGCTAGCGGGGGTCAGGAGGAGCAGTACTTC
-,TRBV11-2,TRBJ1-1,few,CASSWFVGKNTEAFF,TGTGCCAGCAGCTGGTTCGTGGGCAAGAACACTGAAGCTTTCTTT
-,TRBV11-3,TRBJ2-7,-,CASSTSYEQYF,TGTGCCAGCAGCACCAGCTACGAGCAGTACTTC
TRBD1,TRBV29-1,TRBJ1-2,-,CSVEGRGRGYTF,TGCAGCGTTGAGGGCAGGGGGCGCGGCTACACCTTC
-,TRBV7-2,TRBJ1-5,once,CASSLSGNQPQHF,TGTGCCAGCAGCTTATCCGGCAATCAGCCCCAGCATTTT
-,TRBV11-3,TRBJ1-5,-,CASSLGEGGRWGNQPQHF,TGTGCCAGCAGCTTAGGTGAAGGTGGGCGTTGGGGCAATCAGCCCCAGCATTTT
-,TRBV28,TRBJ1-4,once,CASSFVSGLGEKLFF,TGTGCCAGCAGTTTCGTATCAGGGTTGGGCGAAAAACTGTTTTTT
TRBD1,TRBV5-5,TRBJ2-3,-,CASSGDRGRTSDTQYF,TGTGCCAGCAGCGGGGACAGGGGGCGGACGTCCGATACGCAGTATTTT
-,TRBV7-2,TRBJ1-5,-,CASSLAGGGDQPQHF,TGTGCCAGCAGCCTGGCGGGGGGGGGCGATCAGCCCCAGCATTTT
-,TRBV28,TRBJ1-2,once,CASSRPSETGYTF,TGTGCCAGCAGTCGCCCGAGCGAAACTGGCTACACCTTC
TRBD1,TRBV14,TRBJ1-2,-,CANYTGDGYTF,TGTGCCAACTATACAGGGGATGGCTACACCTTC
TRBD1,TRBV5-4,TRBJ2-3,-,CASSLGGTGRYTDTQYF,TGTGCCAGCAGCTTGGGCGGGACAGGACGCTACACAGATACGCAGTATTTT
TRBD2,TRBV5-1,TRBJ2-5,-,CASARLAAIFQETQYF,TGCGCCAGTGCCCGCCTAGCGGCTATCTTCCAAGAGACCCAGTACTTC
-,TRBV28,TRBJ2-1,-,CASGGREQFF,TGTGCCAGCGGAGGGCGGGAGCAGTTCTTC
TRBD1,TRBV4-1,TRBJ1-5,-,CASSGSTGDNQPQHF,TGCGCCAGCAGCGGATCCACAGGGGATAATCAGCCCCAGCATTTT
-,TRBV7-6,TRBJ1-4,-,CASSLRAGNDEKLFF,TGTGCCAGCAGCTTACGGGCCGGGAACGATGAAAAACTGTTTTTT
-,TRBV7-9,TRBJ2-7,once,CASSQPGLGYEQYF,TGTGCCAGCAGCCAACCGGGTTTGGGCTACGAGCAGTACTTC
TRBD2,TRBV4-1,TRBJ2-7,-,CASSPVGGGDYEQYF,TGCGCCAGCAGTCCGGTCGGGGGAGGGGACTACGAGCAGTACTTC
TRBD2,TRBV27,TRBJ2-7,-,CASSLLGLAGEQYF,TGTGCCAGCAGTTTATTGGGATTAGCGGGCGAGCAGTACTTC
-,TRBV11-2,TRBJ1-4,-,CASSLAGIYNEKLFF,TGTGCCAGCAGCTTAGCGGGAATATATAATGAAAAACTGTTTTTT
TRBD1,TRBV6-5,TRBJ2-7,-,CATHSSGTDGYEQYF,TGTGCCACACATTCTTCCGGGACAGATGGGTACGAGCAGTACTTC
TRBD1,TRBV6-5,TRBJ1-2,-,CASRPTGTGESGYTF,TGTGCCAGCAGGCCAACCGGGACAGGGGAAAGTGGCTACACCTTC
-,TRBV7-2,TRBJ1-2,-,CASSLGPGSVPGYTF,TGTGCCAGCAGCTTAGGGCCGGGTTCGGTGCCTGGCTACACCTTC
-,TRBV5-5,TRBJ2-3,-,CASRGGGTDTQYF,TGTGCCAGCAGGGGTGGCGGGACAGATACGCAGTATTTT
-,TRBV18,TRBJ2-1,once,CASSGNYNEQFF,TGTGCCAGCTCTGGCAACTACAATGAGCAGTTCTTC
-,TRBV11-3,TRBJ2-5,-,CASSLSGETQYF,TGTGCCAGCAGCTTGTCGGGAGAGACCCAGTACTTC
TRBD1,TRBV25-1,TRBJ1-3,once,CASSAHGQGLRDTIYF,TGTGCCAGCAGTGCCCACGGACAGGGACTTCGGGACACCATATATTTT
TRBD2,TRBV5-1,TRBJ2-1,-,CASNLGLAGGGRYNEQFF,TGCGCCAGCAACTTGGGACTAGCGGGAGGAGGCAGATACAATGAGCAGTTCTTC
TRBD2,TRBV5-1,TRBJ2-2,-,CASSPYSGGANKNTGELFF,TGCGCCAGCAGCCCCTATAGCGGGGGGGCCAACAAGAACACCGGGGAGCTGTTTTTT
TRBD2,TRBV7-7,TRBJ2-1,-,CASSQRLAGSYNEQFF,TGTGCTAGCAGCCAAAGACTAGCGGGATCCTACAATGAGCAGTTCTTC
-,TRBV28,TRBJ1-5,-,CASSLWGALNQPQHF,TGTGCCAGCAGTTTATGGGGGGCCCTAAATCAGCCCCAGCATTTT
TRBD2,TRBV4-3,TRBJ2-1,-,CASSKQAGATYNEQFF,TGCGCCAGCAGCAAACAAGCGGGGGCGACCTACAATGAGCAGTTCTTC
TRBD2,TRBV5-5,TRBJ2-3,-,CASRLAGTDTQYF,TGTGCCAGTCGGCTAGCGGGCACAGATACGCAGTATTTT
TRBD1,TRBV5-1,TRBJ1-5,-,CASSPGQGNWVNQPQHF,TGCGCCAGCAGCCCGGGACAGGGAAATTGGGTCAATCAGCCCCAGCATTTT
-,TRBV2,TRBJ1-1,-,CASSLLDRTTEAFF,TGTGCCAGCAGCTTACTTGACAGGACCACTGAAGCTTTCTTT
TRBD1,TRBV10-3,TRBJ2-7,-,CAISAPGQSYEQYF,TGTGCCATCAGTGCCCCGGGACAGTCCTACGAGCAGTACTTC
TRBD1,TRBV5-1,TRBJ2-5,few,CASSSRGTGETQYF,TGCGCCAGCAGCTCCCGAGGGACAGGGGAGACCCAGTACTTC
-,TRBV14,TRBJ1-2,-,CASSLDRIHDYGYTF,TGTGCCAGCAGCCTCGACAGAATACATGACTATGGCTACACCTTC
-,TRBV7-2,TRBJ1-2,-,CASSFKLADYGYTF,TGTGCCAGCAGCTTCAAGCTCGCGGATTATGGCTACACCTTC